This T cell receptor (beta chain) was sequenced in a study of T cell responses to AZD1222 COVID-19 vaccine. With regard to this clone: Antigen unknown.

Study results and limitations: Among those given AZD1222, only five or six were seropositive at baseline. Rises in breadth and depth of Spike-specific TCRs came after two AZD1222 doses. After the peak T cell response, and only then, were repertoires sampled. Variant regions that are unmutated are reportedly the target of nearly half of spike-specific TCRs.

The table came from immunoSEQ multiplex PCR; TCRdb's copy has only in-frame clones and leaves some out. Among about 150,000 clones listed, about 93% were seen once. The germline V and J ends were trimmed by 3 bases and 6 bases, with 9 bases remaining between them. CDR1 is LNHDA and CDR2 is SQIVND in the germline V gene (reference sequence). The CDR3 contains 13 residues. This material consisted of peripheral blood, taken on day 0 of AZD1222 vaccination. This receptor was identified in an adult in good health. The rearrangement joins TRBV19 to TRBJ2-1; TRBD2 is a possible D gene (6 bases). As DNA, the CDR3 is TGTGCCAGTAGTATGTCGGGGGTCAATGAGCAGTTCTTC. This encodes CASSMSGVNEQFF.